Each of the 10 T cell receptor beta chains below was sequenced from the same sample in a study of tumor-infiltrating lymphocytes in primary liver carcinoma. A primer matching the constant region was used to make TCR beta cDNA from approximately 500 ng of total RNA. What produced the TCR beta libraries was three nested multiplex PCR rounds using slightly modified ARM-PCR. TRBV1-TRBV30 forward primers paired with a C-beta reverse primer were used in the first two PCR rounds, which ran around 10 cycles each. One entry per CDR3 protein, called by TCRdb with MiXCR from the multiplex PCR reads. The sample contains approximately 73,000 distinct CDR3 sequences, over 55% of which appear only once. From unsorted bulk tissue weighing about 20-33 mg, DNA and RNA were co-extracted. The specimen was liver tumor tissue from sampling region 4. Subset meaning: tumor region T4, right-lateral pole. The receptor set was obtained from a woman aged 55-69 years with primary liver carcinoma and hepatitis B virus infection.

This clonotype was detected a few times. V usage is TRBV5-4 and J usage is TRBJ2-5; tentatively, D is TRBD2 (5 bases). With 3 bases removed from V and 4 bases from J, the gap between germline ends came to 10 bases. Looked up from germline, CDR1 is SGHNT and CDR2 is YYREEE (reference sequence). The CDR3 runs to 13 residues. The CDR3 DNA is TGTGCCAGCAGCTCACCAGAGGGAGAGACCCAGTACTTC. Translated: CASSSPEGETQYF. Combining the CDR3 with reference TRBV5-4 and TRBJ2-5 gives the whole variable domain ETGVTQSPTHLIKTRGQQVTLRCSSQSGHNTVSWYQQALGQGPQFIFQYYREEENGRGNFPPRFSGLQFPNYSSELNVNALELDDSALYLCASSSPEGETQYFGPGTRLLVL.

Turning to this clonotype: With a much larger clone just one base away, this may be a read error. The chain employs TRBV5-1 and TRBJ2-7, with 8 bases fitting TRBD1. Germline assignment: CDR1 SGHRS and CDR2 YFSETQ. The CDR3 runs to 16 residues. CDR3 sequence: CASSPWTGTVTYEKYF. The CDR3 DNA reads TGCGCCAGCAGCCCATGGACAGGGACTGTAACCTACGAGAAGTACTTC.

On this clonotype itself: A read error is possible here, since a much larger clone lies one base away. This chain uses TRBV7-8 with TRBJ1-2; the D gene is possibly TRBD1 (6 bases). The CDR3 sequence is 12 residues long. Germline lookup yields CDR1 SGHVS and CDR2 FQNEAQ. The chain's CDR3 is CASSPEGGGYIF. The CDR3 region has the DNA TGTGCCAGCAGCCCAGAGGGGGGTGGCTACATCTTC.

A note on this clonotype: As the CDR3 is not closed by the conserved phenylalanine or tryptophan, this likely results from a read error. V gene TRBV2 combines with J gene TRBJ2-1; D may be TRBD1 or TRBD2 (5 bases each). V dropped 11 bases and J dropped 6 bases, with 17 bases sitting between them. This CDR3 has 13 residues. In germline, CDR1 is SNHLY, CDR2 FYNNEI. CDR3 nucleotides: TGTGCCGGGGGATATCTTGGGGGCAATGAGCAGTTCTCC. This gives the protein CAGGYLGGNEQFS.

As concerns this clonotype: A much larger clone lies a single base off, so this may be a read error. The V and J genes are TRBV11-3 and TRBJ2-3, with 7 bases matching TRBD2. The CDR3 consists of 15 residues. Germline V gene data show CDR1 as SGHNT and CDR2 as YENEEA. V lost 5 bases, J lost 10 bases, and 15 bases stayed unmatched. The CDR3: CASSPGGLQGGAQYF. CDR3 DNA: TGTGCCAGCAGCCCGGGGGGACTCCAGGGCGGAGCGCAGTATTTT. The full variable domain, with the rest looked up from reference TRBV11-3 and TRBJ2-3, is EAGVVQSPRYKIIEKKQPVAFWCNPISGHNTLYWYLQNLGQGPELLIRYENEEAVDDSQLPKDRFSAERLKGVDSTLKIQPAELGDSAVYLCASSPGGLQGGAQYFGPGTRLTVL.

The chain is built from TRBV5-4 and TRBJ2-5; D remains unclear. The germline V gene encodes CDR1 SGHNT and CDR2 YYREEE (reference sequence). Trimming took 10 bases from V and 1 from J, leaving 17 bases between them. This CDR3 is built from 14 residues. Here the CDR3 reads CAGNLEWGQETQYF. DNA of the CDR3: TGTGCCGGCAACTTGGAGTGGGGCCAAGAGACCCAGTACTTC.

To note about this clonotype: Germline and junction disagree at one end, which may indicate a read error. The CDR3 DNA is TGTGCCAGCAGCCAGAGGGGTTCGGAGTATGAGCAGTTCTTC. It is translated as CASSQRGSEYEQFF. This rearrangement joins TRBV4-1 to TRBJ2-1; D assignment may be TRBD1 or TRBD2 (5 bases each). The CDR3 consists of 14 residues. CDR1 is MGHRA and CDR2 is YSYEKL in the germline V gene.

This clonotype was seen a few times. Being one base from a much bigger clone, this may be a read error. The chain employs TRBV2 and TRBJ1-5, with 8 bases that match TRBD1. The CDR3 is 15 amino acids. Germline values: CDR1 SNHLY, CDR2 FYNNEI. CDR3 loop: CASSPQGAGNRPQHF. The CDR3 DNA reads as TGTGCCAGCAGTCCTCAGGGGGCTGGCAATCGGCCCCAGCATTTT. The full variable domain, in which reference TRBV2 and TRBJ1-5 provide the parts outside the CDR3, is EPEVTQTPSHQVTQMGQEVILRCVPISNHLYFYWYRQILGQKVEFLVSFYNNEISEKSEIFDDQFSVERPDGSNFTLKIRSTKLEDSAMYFCASSPQGAGNRPQHFGDGTRLSIL.

As for this clonotype: A read error may be the cause here, since a much bigger clone is one base away. The CDR3 DNA reads as TGCAGTGCCCAAACCCCAGGGGGCGGCGAGCTGTACTTC. Translating gives CSAQTPGGGELYF. The V and J genes are TRBV20-1 and TRBJ2-7; 8 bases line up with TRBD1. The CDR3 extends over 13 amino acids. The V gene's germline CDR1 is DFQATT and CDR2 SNEGSKA (reference sequence).

There are a few counts of this clonotype. A much larger clone differs by one base, so this may be a read error. The V call is TRBV29-1, the J call TRBJ1-2; D is unclear. CDR3 length equals 12 residues. V was shortened by 2 bases and J by 10 bases, with 14 bases between the two germline ends. In germline, CDR1 is SQVTM, CDR2 ANQGSEA. Written as DNA, the CDR3 is TGCAGCGTTGAACCGGGAGGGAATGACTACACCTTC. Translation: CSVEPGGNDYTF.